The rows below give T cell receptor beta chains drawn from one sample of a study of T-cell reconstitution after alpha-beta-depleted transplantation in children. TCRdb reprocessed the PCR reads via MiXCR and lists one record per CDR3 protein. This sample has approximately 340,000 distinct CDR3 sequences, with 10% found just once. Sample: PBMCs from the stem cell graft donor, taken from the stem cell graft. The receptor set was obtained from a human donor who donated a stem cell graft to a child with acute lymphoblastic leukemia. Both conserved end residues are part of each CDR3. D genes are given only for firm matches. Size values are once, few and many counts, or a class for expanded clones, and some rows have none.

clone size: -
D gene: TRBD2
J gene: TRBJ2-2
V gene: TRBV5-1
CDR3 DNA: TGCGCCAGCAGCTTCGTTGCGGGAGTATCCACCGGGGAGCTGTTTTTT
CDR3 protein: CASSFVAGVSTGELFF

clone size: many
D gene: -
J gene: TRBJ1-2
V gene: TRBV27
CDR3 DNA: -
CDR3 protein: CASSTSTGGSGYTF

clone size: -
D gene: -
J gene: TRBJ2-1
V gene: TRBV7-2
CDR3 DNA: TGTGCCAGCAGAGCGACCGGGACTGGCGGTTGGAATGAGCAGTTCTTC
CDR3 protein: CASRATGTGGWNEQFF

clone size: few
D gene: TRBD1
J gene: TRBJ1-2
V gene: TRBV5-1
CDR3 DNA: TGCGCCAGCAGCTTGGCCGGACAGGGAAGCTATGGCTACACCTTC
CDR3 protein: CASSLAGQGSYGYTF

clone size: few
D gene: -
J gene: TRBJ1-5
V gene: TRBV28
CDR3 DNA: TGTGCCACCGAACGCAGGGAGTCCTATAGCAATCAGCCCCAGCATTTT
CDR3 protein: CATERRESYSNQPQHF

clone size: few
D gene: -
J gene: TRBJ2-5
V gene: TRBV5-1
CDR3 DNA: TGCGCCAGCAGCTTGGCCGCGGCAGGGGAGTACGAGACCCAGTACTTC
CDR3 protein: CASSLAAAGEYETQYF

clone size: few
D gene: TRBD2
J gene: TRBJ2-3
V gene: TRBV7-2
CDR3 DNA: TGTGCCAGCGGGGGACTCCTAGCGGGGACAGATACGCAGTATTTT
CDR3 protein: CASGGLLAGTDTQYF

clone size: few
D gene: TRBD1
J gene: TRBJ1-2
V gene: TRBV20-1
CDR3 DNA: TGCAGTGCTCAGGGGGGTTTAGTGTATGGCTACACCTTC
CDR3 protein: CSAQGGLVYGYTF

clone size: -
D gene: -
J gene: TRBJ1-1
V gene: TRBV7-9
CDR3 DNA: TGTGCCAGCAGCTTAGCGAAAAAGGGAACTGAAGCTTTCTTT
CDR3 protein: CASSLAKKGTEAFF

clone size: many
D gene: -
J gene: TRBJ1-2
V gene: TRBV5-1
CDR3 DNA: TGCGCCAGCAGCCCTGACGGGAACATCTATGGCTACACCTTC
CDR3 protein: CASSPDGNIYGYTF

clone size: many
D gene: TRBD1
J gene: TRBJ2-1
V gene: TRBV5-1
CDR3 DNA: TGCGCCAGCAGCTTGGACGCGACAGGGAATGAGCAGTTCTTC
CDR3 protein: CASSLDATGNEQFF

clone size: many
D gene: -
J gene: TRBJ2-3
V gene: TRBV7-3
CDR3 DNA: TGTGCCAGCAGCTTAGTAGGGGACACAGATACGCAGTATTTT
CDR3 protein: CASSLVGDTDTQYF

clone size: many
D gene: TRBD2
J gene: TRBJ2-1
V gene: TRBV12-3/TRBV12-4
CDR3 DNA: TGTGCCAGCAGTCAGGGACTAGCCACGTTAGTTGAGCAGTTCTTC
CDR3 protein: CASSQGLATLVEQFF

clone size: many
D gene: TRBD1
J gene: TRBJ2-3
V gene: TRBV27
CDR3 DNA: TGTGCCAGCACCCACAGGGGGCGCGTGACAGATACGCAGTATTTT
CDR3 protein: CASTHRGRVTDTQYF

clone size: many
D gene: TRBD2
J gene: TRBJ2-7
V gene: TRBV7-6
CDR3 DNA: TGTGCCAGCAGCTTAGAAGCTAGCGGGAGATCTGCCTACGAGCAGTACTTC
CDR3 protein: CASSLEASGRSAYEQYF

clone size: many
D gene: -
J gene: TRBJ1-1
V gene: TRBV4-3
CDR3 DNA: TGCGCCAGCAGCCTCCGAGCGAACACTGAAGCTTTCTTT
CDR3 protein: CASSLRANTEAFF

clone size: -
D gene: -
J gene: TRBJ2-1
V gene: TRBV15
CDR3 DNA: TGTGCCACCAGCAGCGGGACGACATCCTACAATGAGCAGTTCTTC
CDR3 protein: CATSSGTTSYNEQFF

clone size: -
D gene: -
J gene: TRBJ2-5
V gene: TRBV7-9
CDR3 DNA: TGTGCCAGCAGCTTAGGTTTCGATGGAGAGACCCAGTACTTC
CDR3 protein: CASSLGFDGETQYF

clone size: many
D gene: -
J gene: TRBJ2-3
V gene: TRBV6-5
CDR3 DNA: TGTGCCAGCAGTTACGGCAGGGGGGCCGCAGATACGCAGTATTTT
CDR3 protein: CASSYGRGAADTQYF

clone size: -
D gene: -
J gene: TRBJ2-7
V gene: TRBV4-1
CDR3 DNA: TGCGCCAGCAGCCAGGGCGGCTGGACCTACGAGCAGTACTTC
CDR3 protein: CASSQGGWTYEQYF